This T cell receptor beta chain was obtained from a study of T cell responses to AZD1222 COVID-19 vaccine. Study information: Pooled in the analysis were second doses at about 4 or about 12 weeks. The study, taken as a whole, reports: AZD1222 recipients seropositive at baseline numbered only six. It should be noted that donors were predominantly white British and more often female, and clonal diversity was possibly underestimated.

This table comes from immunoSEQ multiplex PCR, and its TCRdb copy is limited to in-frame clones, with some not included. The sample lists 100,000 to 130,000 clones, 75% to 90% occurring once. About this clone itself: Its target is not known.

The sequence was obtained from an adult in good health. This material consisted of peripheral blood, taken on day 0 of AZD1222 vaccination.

The CDR3 sequence: CASSYLPGGTQYF. The CDR3 DNA sequence: TGTGCCAGCAGTTACTTGCCAGGAGGGACCCAGTACTTC. The chain joins TRBV6-2 or TRBV6-3 to TRBJ2-5; perhaps TRBD2 as D (5 bases). Germline V gene sequence: CDR1 MNHEY, CDR2 SVGEGT. V was clipped by 1 base and J by 7 bases, with 10 bases between them. The length of the CDR3 is 13 residues.